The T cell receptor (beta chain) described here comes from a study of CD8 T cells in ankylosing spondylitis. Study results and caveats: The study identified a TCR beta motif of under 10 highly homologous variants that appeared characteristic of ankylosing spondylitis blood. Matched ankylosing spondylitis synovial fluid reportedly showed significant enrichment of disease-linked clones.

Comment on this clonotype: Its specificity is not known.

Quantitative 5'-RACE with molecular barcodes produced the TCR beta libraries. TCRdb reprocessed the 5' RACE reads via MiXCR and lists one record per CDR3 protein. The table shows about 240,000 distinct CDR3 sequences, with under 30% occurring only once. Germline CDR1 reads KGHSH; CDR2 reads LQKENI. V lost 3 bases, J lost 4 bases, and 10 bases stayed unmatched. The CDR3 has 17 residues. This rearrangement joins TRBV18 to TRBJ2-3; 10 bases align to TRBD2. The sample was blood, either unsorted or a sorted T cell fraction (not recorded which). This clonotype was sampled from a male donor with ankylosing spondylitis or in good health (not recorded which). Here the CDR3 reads CASSPPQAGGQADTQYF. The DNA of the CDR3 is TGTGCCAGCTCACCTCCACAAGCGGGGGGGCAGGCAGATACGCAGTATTTT.